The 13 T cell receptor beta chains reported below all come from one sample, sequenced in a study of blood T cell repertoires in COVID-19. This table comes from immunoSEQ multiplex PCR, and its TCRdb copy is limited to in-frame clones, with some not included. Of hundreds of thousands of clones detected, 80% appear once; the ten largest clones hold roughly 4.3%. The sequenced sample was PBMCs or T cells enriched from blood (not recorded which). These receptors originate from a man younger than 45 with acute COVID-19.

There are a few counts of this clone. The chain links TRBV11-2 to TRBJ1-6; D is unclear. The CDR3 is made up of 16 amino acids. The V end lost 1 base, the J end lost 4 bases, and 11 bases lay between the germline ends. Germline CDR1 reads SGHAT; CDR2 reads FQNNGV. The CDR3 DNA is TGTGCCAGCAGCTTAGTGGGTGGGCAGTATAATTCACCCCTCCACTTT. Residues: CASSLVGGQYNSPLHF. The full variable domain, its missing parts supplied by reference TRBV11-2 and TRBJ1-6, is EAGVAQSPRYKIIEKRQSVAFWCNPISGHATLYWYQQILGQGPKLLIQFQNNGVVDDSQLPKDRFSAERLKGVDSTLKIQPAKLEDSAVYLCASSLVGGQYNSPLHFGNGTRLTVT.

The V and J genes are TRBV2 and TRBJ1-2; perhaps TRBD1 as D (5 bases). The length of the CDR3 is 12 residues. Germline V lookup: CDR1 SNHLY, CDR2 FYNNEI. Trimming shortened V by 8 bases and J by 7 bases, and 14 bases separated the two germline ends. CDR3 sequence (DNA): TGTGCCAGCCCGGGGGGTCTTTTTGGCTACACCTTC. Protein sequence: CASPGGLFGYTF.

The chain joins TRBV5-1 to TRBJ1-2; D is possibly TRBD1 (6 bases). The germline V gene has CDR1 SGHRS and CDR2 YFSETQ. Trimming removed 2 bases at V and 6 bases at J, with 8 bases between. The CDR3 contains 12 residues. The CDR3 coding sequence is TGCGCCAGCAGCTTACAGGGTCATGGCTACACCTTC. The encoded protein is CASSLQGHGYTF.

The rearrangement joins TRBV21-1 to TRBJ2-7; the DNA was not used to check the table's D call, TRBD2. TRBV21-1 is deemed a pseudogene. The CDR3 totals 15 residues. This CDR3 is CASSIFARYFSEQYF. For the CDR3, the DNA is TGTGCCAGCAGCATATTCGCGAGGTACTTTAGCGAGCAGTACTTC.

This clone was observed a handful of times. CDR3 in amino acids: CASSPGGSSTEAFF. Written as DNA, the CDR3 is TGTGCCAGCTCACCAGGGGGGTCTAGCACTGAAGCTTTCTTT. V gene TRBV18 combines with J gene TRBJ1-1; D is possibly TRBD1 (5 bases). V was pared by 2 bases and J by 4 bases, with 11 bases between. CDR1 is KGHSH, CDR2 LQKENI, per germline. The length of the CDR3 is 14 residues.

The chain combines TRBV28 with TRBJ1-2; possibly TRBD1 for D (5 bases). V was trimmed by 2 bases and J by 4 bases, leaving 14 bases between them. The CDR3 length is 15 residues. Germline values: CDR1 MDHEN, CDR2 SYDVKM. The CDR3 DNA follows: TGTGCCAGCAGTTTACAGAATACAGGTAGCTATGGCTACACCTTC. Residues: CASSLQNTGSYGYTF.

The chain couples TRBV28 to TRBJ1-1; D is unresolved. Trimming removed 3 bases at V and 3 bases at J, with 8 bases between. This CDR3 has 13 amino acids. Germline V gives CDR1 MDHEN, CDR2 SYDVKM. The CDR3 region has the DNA TGTGCCAGCAGTTTCGAGTTAGACACTGAAGCTTTCTTT. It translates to CASSFELDTEAFF.

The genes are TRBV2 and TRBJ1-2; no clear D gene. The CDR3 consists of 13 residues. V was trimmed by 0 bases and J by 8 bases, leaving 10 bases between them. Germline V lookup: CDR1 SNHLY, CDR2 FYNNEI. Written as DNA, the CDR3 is TGTGCCAGCAGTGAAGCGGCAGCTAGCGGCTACACCTTC. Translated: CASSEAAASGYTF.

The CDR3: CSVQGDRGGNTIYF. CDR3 sequence (DNA): TGCAGCGTTCAAGGGGACAGGGGTGGAAACACCATATATTTT. V gene TRBV29-1 combines with J gene TRBJ1-3, with TRBD1 matching 10 bases. The CDR3 runs 14 residues. J gave up 3 bases and V 5 bases, and 4 bases lay outside the gene matches. Looked up from germline, CDR1 is SQVTM and CDR2 is ANQGSEA.

CDR3 in amino acids: CASSPSPGAEKLFF. As DNA, the CDR3 is TGTGCCAGCAGCCCCTCTCCTGGGGCTGAAAAACTGTTTTTT. The chain recombines TRBV28 with TRBJ1-4; D is perhaps TRBD1 (5 bases). Germline CDR1 reads MDHEN; CDR2 reads SYDVKM. Trimming pared 6 bases from V and 7 bases from J, leaving 15 bases between. This CDR3 is built from 14 residues.

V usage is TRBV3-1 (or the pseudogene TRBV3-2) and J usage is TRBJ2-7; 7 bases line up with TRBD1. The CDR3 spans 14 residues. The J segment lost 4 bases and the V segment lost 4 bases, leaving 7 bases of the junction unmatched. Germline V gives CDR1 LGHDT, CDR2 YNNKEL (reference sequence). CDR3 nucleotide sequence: TGTGCCAGCAGCCTACAGGGGCGGTATTACGAGCAGTACTTC. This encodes CASSLQGRYYEQYF.

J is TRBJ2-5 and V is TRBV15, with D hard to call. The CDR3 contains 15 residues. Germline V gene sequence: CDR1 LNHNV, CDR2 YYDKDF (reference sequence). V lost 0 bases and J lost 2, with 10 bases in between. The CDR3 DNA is TGTGCCACCAGCAGAGAACTAAACTGGCAAGAGACCCAGTACTTC. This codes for CATSRELNWQETQYF.

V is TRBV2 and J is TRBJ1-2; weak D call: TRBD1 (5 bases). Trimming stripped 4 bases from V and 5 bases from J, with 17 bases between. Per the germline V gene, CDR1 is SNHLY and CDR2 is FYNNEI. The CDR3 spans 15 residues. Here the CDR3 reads CASSGERGGFYGYTF. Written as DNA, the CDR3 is TGTGCCAGCAGTGGGGAAAGGGGAGGGTTTTATGGCTACACCTTC.